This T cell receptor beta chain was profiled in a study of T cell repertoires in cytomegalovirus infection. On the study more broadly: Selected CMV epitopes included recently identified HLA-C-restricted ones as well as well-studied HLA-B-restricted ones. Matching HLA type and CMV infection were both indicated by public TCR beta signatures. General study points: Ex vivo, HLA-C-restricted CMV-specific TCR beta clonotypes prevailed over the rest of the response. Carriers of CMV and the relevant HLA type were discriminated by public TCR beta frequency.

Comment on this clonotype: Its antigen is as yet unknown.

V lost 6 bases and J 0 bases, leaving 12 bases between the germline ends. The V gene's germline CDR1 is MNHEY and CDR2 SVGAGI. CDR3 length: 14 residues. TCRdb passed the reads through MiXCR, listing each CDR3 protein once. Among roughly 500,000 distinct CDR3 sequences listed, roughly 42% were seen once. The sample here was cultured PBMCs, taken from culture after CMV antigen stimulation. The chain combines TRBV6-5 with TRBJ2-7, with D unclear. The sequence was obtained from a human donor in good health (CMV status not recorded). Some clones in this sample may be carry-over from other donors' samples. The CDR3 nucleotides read TGTGCCAGCAGCATAAAGCGAGGCTCCTACGAGCAGTACTTC. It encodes CASSIKRGSYEQYF.